A selection of T cell receptor beta chains follows, all from one sample in a study of blood T cell repertoires in COVID-19. Data came from immunoSEQ multiplex PCR; TCRdb stores just in-frame clones and leaves some out. The sample has a few hundred thousand clones, more than 65% seen once. The sequenced sample was peripheral blood. The source is a woman between 18 and 30 years old with acute or convalescent COVID-19. Each CDR3 is given without its conserved first and last residue.

v_call cdr3_aa
TRBV19 ASSMQVNTGELF
TRBV6-2/TRBV6-3 ASSPYRDYPLGNQPQH
TRBV11-2 ASSLGRLAGGPRDEQF
TRBV3-1/TRBV3-2 ASSPHPATLGGELF
TRBV19 ASSPGQTTSNQPQH
TRBV24-1 ATSEGTKASDEQF
TRBV6-6 ASRRMTSGSTDTQY
TRBV14 ASSHQLARKEQF
TRBV12-5 ASALHPQPQH
TRBV27 ASSPQRQGSYEQY
TRBV18 ASSRGLAQSTDTQY
TRBV6-2/TRBV6-3 ASSYSTRGLSGNTIY
TRBV18 ASSPGQIGETQY
TRBV5-4 ASSPGGRGETQY
TRBV25-1 ASSDPGGGENIQY
TRBV6-5 ASSYGAGGGEKLF
TRBV28 ASSLAQGVMNTEAF
TRBV7-8 ASSLLTRLAGETQY
TRBV4-3 ASSQNLAEETQY
TRBV19 ASSPGDYSLGYT
TRBV5-1 ASSLTRGVVQF
TRBV6-4 ASSENGQSTEAF
TRBV4-3 ASSQDHRGMNTEAF
TRBV7-9 ASSLAGARAYEQY
TRBV7-2 ASNAWGIEAF
TRBV19 ASSIGAFGGVSTDTQY
TRBV2 ASSEDQGRNQPQH
TRBV5-4 ASSPGQGYAEAF
TRBV15 ATSRSPESGRTSYEQY
TRBV2 ARSTGVDYGYT
TRBV27 ASSLSHLTEAF
TRBV5-4 ASDPDGGGAGYT
TRBV15 ATSIFGGQPQH
TRBV27 ASSYGPPTEAF
TRBV7-9 ASRSGGAGELF
TRBV5-1 ASSFQGRVRNSPLH
TRBV6-1 ASSEAAGSSYEQY
TRBV7-3 ASSPYGSGTDTQY
TRBV5-1 ASSLTGYEQY
TRBV7-6 ASSSGTSGRAALNEQY
TRBV4-1 ASSQEWGLRKREISYEQY
TRBV9 ASSAPSGRSDTQY
TRBV5-1 ASSSTPATSTDTQY
TRBV19 ASSLAGGDTQY
TRBV4-3 ASSQDRFRREGQY
TRBV4-2 ASSPDINTGELF
TRBV7-7 ASSLAEAGEQY
TRBV11-2 ASSPKGWETDTQY
TRBV30 AWTGFLYGYT
TRBV7-2 ASSLGSRLTGEQF
TRBV3-1/TRBV3-2 ASSRKGLGNTIY
TRBV2 ANRLGGLSGEQY
TRBV10-2 ASSTTKQETQY
TRBV4-3 ASSQVLGDTYEQY
TRBV27 ASSSGGEGYNSPLH
TRBV30 AWNQFLRGNQETQY
TRBV10-3 AIGDRMKYEQY